The clone carrying this T cell receptor (beta chain) was picked up one time. This specimen comes from a study of blood T cell repertoires in COVID-19. Whole-study context: From the United States, Italy and Spain came samples of acute and convalescent COVID-19. T cells, B-cell-depleted T cells, or PBMCs supplied cDNA or gDNA.

Original processing notes: Reference gene primer amplification in the assay estimated nucleated cell counts. The method was immunoSEQ multiplex PCR; TCRdb's version includes in-frame clones alone and lacks a portion of them. For V, J and clone size, that table is used; D and trimming come from the DNA. The sample yields some 70,000 clones, approximately 90% seen once. This CDR3 contains 16 residues. Unmatched junction bases numbered 6, after V lost 4 bases and J lost 0 bases. CDR1 and CDR2 from the germline V gene are KGHSH and LQKENI. The chain uses TRBV18 and TRBJ1-3; 7 bases are shared with TRBD1. The sequence was obtained from a human donor in a cohort sampled during active COVID-19. Sequenced input: peripheral blood. The CDR3 nucleotides read TGTGCCAGCTCACAGGAGAGGACAGGCTCTGGAAACACCATATATTTT. Protein product: CASSQERTGSGNTIYF.